A single sample is the source of the 32 T cell receptor beta chains below, sequenced in a study of T cells in Graves' hyperthyroidism and ophthalmopathy. There were TCR beta CDR3 regions amplified from RNA transcripts. When the TCR CDR3 underwent first-round RT-PCR, the HTBI primer set was used. TCRdb called the multiplex PCR reads again in MiXCR, with one record for every CDR3 protein. This sample carries hundreds of thousands of distinct CDR3 sequences, roughly 15% of them seen once, and the ten largest clones take around an eighth. The sample was blood. These receptors came from a woman aged 50 to 65 with Graves' ophthalmopathy.

This clonotype was counted at least ten times. J is TRBJ2-1 and V is TRBV2; D is unresolved. CDR1 is SNHLY, CDR2 FYNNEI, per germline. V was trimmed by 7 bases and J by 4 bases, leaving 8 bases between them. The CDR3 is 12 amino acids. The DNA of the CDR3 is TGTGCCAGCAAGGTCGGTTACAATGAGCAGTTCTTC. As protein: CASKVGYNEQFF.

This clonotype was recorded at least ten times. This chain joins TRBV29-1 and TRBJ2-7, with 9 bases matching TRBD1. Germline V gene data show CDR1 as SQVTM and CDR2 as ANQGSEA. V shed 3 bases, J shed 3 bases, and the junction held 12 bases outside the gene matches. This CDR3 is 16 amino acids long. The CDR3 loop is CSVEVLDETGGYEQYF. In nucleotides, the CDR3 is TGCAGCGTTGAGGTCCTAGATGAGACAGGGGGCTACGAGCAGTACTTC.

This clonotype was observed at least ten times. The genes are TRBV28 and TRBJ2-7; D is perhaps TRBD1 or TRBD2 (5 bases each). The CDR3 length is 14 residues. Germline CDR1 is MDHEN and CDR2 is SYDVKM. V was clipped by 8 bases and J by 7 bases, with 21 bases between them. The CDR3 region has the DNA TGTGCCAGCGCCCGGGACCCCCAGTCGGGGGAGCAGTACTTC. Translated, it gives CASARDPQSGEQYF.

The J gene is TRBJ1-6, the V gene TRBV9; unclear D gene. The CDR3 covers 14 residues. The germline gives CDR1 SGDLS, CDR2 YYNGEE. V lost 4 bases and J 7 bases, leaving 12 bases between the germline ends. This chain's CDR3 is CASSPGRVNSPLHF. The CDR3 nucleotides read TGTGCCAGCAGCCCCGGGCGAGTAAATTCACCCCTCCACTTT. Together with reference TRBV9 and TRBJ1-6, the CDR3 gives the full variable domain: DSGVTQTPKHLITATGQRVTLRCSPRSGDLSVYWYQQSLDQGLQFLIQYYNGEERAKGNILERFSAQQFPDLHSELNLSSLELGDSALYFCASSPGRVNSPLHFGNGTRLTVT.

This clonotype occurred many times. The chain carries TRBV18 and TRBJ2-1; 7 nucleotides agree with TRBD2. Germline CDR1 and CDR2: KGHSH and LQKENI. The CDR3 is made up of 15 amino acids. J was trimmed by 5 bases and V by 4 bases; bases with no gene match: 8. CDR3 in DNA: TGTGCCAGCTCACTCGGACTAGGAAGGAACAATGAGCAGTTCTTC. Translation: CASSLGLGRNNEQFF.

This clonotype was detected ten times or more. The chain employs TRBV7-2 and TRBJ2-1; TRBD1 matches 10 bases. J was trimmed by 7 bases and V by 5 bases; bases with no gene match: 5. CDR3 length: 14 residues. Germline lookup yields CDR1 SGHTA and CDR2 FQGNSA. The CDR3 loop reads CASSPWTGGNEQFF. In DNA form, the CDR3 reads TGTGCCAGCAGCCCCTGGACAGGGGGGAATGAGCAGTTCTTC.

This clonotype was seen at least ten times. V gene TRBV7-6 combines with J gene TRBJ1-5, with D uncertain. V lost 1 base and J lost 2, with 12 bases in between. In germline, CDR1 is SGHVS, CDR2 FNYEAQ. The CDR3 covers 16 residues. The DNA for the CDR3 is TGTGCCAGCAGCTTAGGTGCGGGTTTGGGCAATCAGCCCCAGCATTTT. This sequence encodes CASSLGAGLGNQPQHF. The full variable domain, in which reference TRBV7-6 and TRBJ1-5 provide the parts outside the CDR3, is GAGVSQSPRYKVTKRGQDVALRCDPISGHVSLYWYRQALGQGPEFLTYFNYEAQQDKSGLPNDRFSAERPEGSISTLTIQRTEQRDSAMYRCASSLGAGLGNQPQHFGDGTRLSIL.

In its sample, this clonotype was seen many times. V and J are TRBV27 and TRBJ2-1; D call uncertain. The CDR3 consists of 14 residues. Trimming took off 6 bases at V and 3 bases at J, with 12 bases between the two ends. Germline CDR1 is MNHEY and CDR2 is SMNVEV (reference sequence). CDR3 protein: CASSWRQNYNEQFF. CDR3 nucleotide sequence: TGTGCCAGCAGCTGGCGCCAGAACTACAATGAGCAGTTCTTC.

The sample holds many counts of this clonotype. The chain recombines TRBV5-4 with TRBJ1-1; a weak D match, TRBD1 (6 bases). V lost 3 bases and J lost 1, with 10 bases in between. CDR3 size: 14 residues. Germline CDR1 and CDR2: SGHNT and YYREEE (reference sequence). The CDR3, as DNA: TGTGCCAGCAGCTACAGGGTCGGGAACACTGAAGCTTTCTTT. This encodes CASSYRVGNTEAFF.

This clonotype came up a few times. J is TRBJ2-2 and V is TRBV6-2 or TRBV6-3; the D is unclear. Trimming stripped 5 bases from V and 6 bases from J, with 13 bases between. The CDR3 loop spans 14 amino acids. Looked up from germline, CDR1 is MNHEY and CDR2 is SVGEGT. CDR3 sequence (DNA): TGTGCCAGCAGTATATGGCAGCAGGCCGGGGAGCTGTTTTTT. The encoded protein is CASSIWQQAGELFF.

V gene TRBV5-4 combines with J gene TRBJ1-3; unclear D gene. Germline V gene data show CDR1 as SGHNT and CDR2 as YYREEE (reference sequence). V gave up 1 base and J gave up 0 bases, with 5 bases separating them. The CDR3 has 14 amino acids. CDR3 loop: CASSLFDSGNTIYF. The CDR3 DNA follows: TGTGCCAGCAGCTTGTTTGACTCTGGAAACACCATATATTTT.

The genes are TRBV7-9 and TRBJ2-1, with 9 bases fitting TRBD2. The germline CDR1 and CDR2 sequences are SEHNR and FQNEAQ (reference sequence). The CDR3 sequence is 14 residues long. The CDR3 reads CGAGGEHTSNEQFF. CDR3 bases: TGTGGGGCGGGGGGGGAGCATACGTCGAATGAGCAGTTCTTC.

CDR3 DNA sequence: TGTGCCAGCAGCGGTGGGGGGAGGGGGGGAGTGGAGCAGTTCTTC. This gives the protein CASSGGGRGGVEQFF. This chain links TRBV9 with TRBJ2-1; D may be TRBD2 (7 bases). With 3 bases removed from V and 10 bases from J, the gap between germline ends came to 20 bases. CDR1 and CDR2 from the germline V gene are SGDLS and YYNGEE. CDR3 length equals 15 residues.

This chain joins TRBV9 and TRBJ2-1; 10 bases match TRBD2. The V and J ends lost 0 bases and 9 bases, in that order; junction bases with no gene match: 12. CDR1 and CDR2 from the germline V gene are SGDLS and YYNGEE. This CDR3 has 17 residues. DNA of the CDR3: TGTGCCAGCAGCGTAGCTCAGCGGGAGGGCAGGGGCGGTGAGCAGTTCTTC. This sequence encodes CASSVAQREGRGGEQFF.

As regards this clonotype: Germline and junction disagree at one end, which may indicate a read error. This sequence joins TRBV10-3 and TRBJ1-3; a weak D match, TRBD1 (6 bases). CDR1 and CDR2 from the germline V gene are ENHRY and SYGVKD. The CDR3 covers 17 residues. CDR3 in amino acids: CAIREFPQGNSGNTIYF. The CDR3 bases are TGTGCCATCAGGGAGTTCCCACAGGGAAACTCTGGAAACACCATATATTTT.

In this sample, this clonotype turned up many times. The rearrangement links TRBV2 to TRBJ2-5; 10 positions match TRBD1. The CDR3 extends over 14 amino acids. The junction had 10 bases not matched to a gene; V was cut back by 6 bases and J by 9 bases. Per germline, CDR1 SNHLY and CDR2 FYNNEI. CDR3 DNA sequence: TGTGCCAGCAGGGGACAGGGGACCACGGGGGCCCAGTACTTC. It is translated as CASRGQGTTGAQYF.

This clonotype has ten or more counts. In nucleotides, the CDR3 is TGTGCCAGCAGTGAGACACGAGCATCCAAAAACATTCAGTACTTC. Its protein is CASSETRASKNIQYF. This chain uses TRBV2 with TRBJ2-4; D not certain. V lost 3 bases and J 2 bases, leaving 11 bases between the germline ends. The V gene's germline CDR1 is SNHLY and CDR2 FYNNEI. This CDR3 comprises 15 residues. The entire variable domain, with the rest obtained from reference TRBV2 and TRBJ2-4, is as follows: EPEVTQTPSHQVTQMGQEVILRCVPISNHLYFYWYRQILGQKVEFLVSFYNNEISEKSEIFDDQFSVERPDGSNFTLKIRSTKLEDSAMYFCASSETRASKNIQYFGAGTRLSVL.

The V call is TRBV4-3, the J call TRBJ1-2, with D possibly matching TRBD1 (5 bases). The CDR3 length is 13 residues. CDR1 and CDR2 from the germline V gene are LGHNA and YSLEER. V dropped 1 base and J dropped 8 bases, with 11 bases sitting between them. CDR3 DNA: TGCGCCAGCAGCCAAGCTCGGGGGGACGGCTACACCTTC. Translation: CASSQARGDGYTF.

The V call is TRBV12-3 or TRBV12-4, the J call TRBJ1-1; D not resolved. The CDR3 runs to 16 residues. V lost 3 bases, J lost 0 bases, and 14 bases lay in between. The CDR3 DNA is TGTGCCAGCAGTTTTTCATCCAGCTCTATGAACACTGAAGCTTTCTTT. Translation gives CASSFSSSSMNTEAFF.

Ten or more counts support this clonotype. The CDR3 DNA follows: TGTGCCAGCAGCGCCCACAGGGCCCCCAGCTCCTACAATGAGCAGTTCTTC. Its translation: CASSAHRAPSSYNEQFF. The gene calls are TRBV7-8 and TRBJ2-1; a weak D match, TRBD1 (6 bases). Trimming shortened V by 5 bases and J by 0 bases, and 17 bases separated the two germline ends. The germline CDR1 and CDR2 sequences are SGHVS and FQNEAQ. This CDR3 has 17 residues.

This clonotype was observed at least ten times. The chain uses TRBV7-8 and TRBJ2-7, with TRBD2 matching over 8 bases. The CDR3 totals 15 residues. Unmatched junction bases numbered 3, after V lost 2 bases and J lost 0 bases. Per the germline V gene, CDR1 is SGHVS and CDR2 is FQNEAQ. CDR3 region: CASSLMSGSSYEQYF. The CDR3 DNA sequence: TGTGCCAGCAGCTTAATGAGCGGGAGCTCCTACGAGCAGTACTTC.

This clonotype has ten or more counts. This chain connects TRBV27 to TRBJ2-3, with D hard to call. V lost 5 bases and J lost 8, with 11 bases in between. CDR3 length: 12 amino acids. Germline-derived CDR1 and CDR2 are MNHEY and SMNVEV (reference sequence). Here the CDR3 DNA reads TGTGCCAGCAGTCCAGACGGCGGTACGCAGTATTTT. This sequence encodes CASSPDGGTQYF.

This clonotype was seen many times. The chain is built from TRBV7-9 and TRBJ2-5, with D maybe TRBD2 (6 bases). The CDR3 spans 14 residues. Germline CDR1 is SEHNR and CDR2 is FQNEAQ (reference sequence). V lost 5 bases and J lost 2, with 12 bases in between. CDR3 region: CASSLPGEQETQYF. CDR3 nucleotide sequence: TGTGCCAGCAGCCTTCCGGGAGAACAAGAGACCCAGTACTTC.

The rearrangement joins TRBV6-4 to TRBJ2-7, with TRBD2 matching over 14 bases. The germline CDR1 and CDR2 sequences are MRHNA and SNTAGT. The CDR3 consists of 15 residues. The trim removed 6 bases at V and 7 bases at J, leaving 8 bases unmatched. CDR3 loop: CASRTGLAGGGEQYF. The CDR3 bases are TGTGCCAGCAGGACCGGACTAGCGGGAGGCGGGGAGCAGTACTTC.

In this sample, this clonotype turned up many times. This chain connects TRBV5-8 to TRBJ2-7; the match to TRBD1 covers 7 bases. V lost 4 bases, J lost 2 bases, and 9 bases stayed unmatched. There are 15 residues in the CDR3. Germline V gene sequence: CDR1 SGHTS, CDR2 YDEGEE. Here the CDR3 reads CASSRGQAFPYEQYF. The CDR3 coding sequence is TGTGCCAGCAGCCGTGGACAGGCCTTCCCCTACGAGCAGTACTTC.

This clonotype was observed many times. The V and J genes are TRBV28 and TRBJ2-3, with D possibly being TRBD1 (5 bases). The CDR3 is 15 amino acids. From germline, CDR1 is MDHEN and CDR2 SYDVKM. The V gene lost 3 bases and the J gene lost 0 bases, with 10 bases spanning the gap. The CDR3 nucleotides are TGTGCCAGCAGTTTTAAGGGGATTAGCACAGATACGCAGTATTTT. Its protein product is CASSFKGISTDTQYF.

The chain combines TRBV7-2 with TRBJ2-5; 8 bases fit TRBD1. CDR3 length equals 15 residues. Per the germline V gene, CDR1 is SGHTA and CDR2 is FQGNSA. The trim removed 3 bases at V and 4 bases at J, leaving 7 bases unmatched. CDR3: CASSLMTGARETQYF. CDR3 bases: TGTGCCAGCAGCTTGATGACAGGGGCTCGAGAGACCCAGTACTTC.

This clonotype was observed many times. The V and J genes are TRBV20-1 and TRBJ2-1; 12 positions match TRBD2. Germline V gives CDR1 DFQATT, CDR2 SNEGSKA (reference sequence). After removal of 0 bases from V and 8 bases from J, the junction contained 5 bases not matched to a gene. The CDR3 contains 15 residues. The CDR3 DNA follows: TGCAGTGCTAGAGATCTGACTAGCGGGAGATATGAGCAGTTCTTC. Its translation is CSARDLTSGRYEQFF.

A few counts support this clonotype. The chain uses TRBV10-3 and TRBJ1-5; D ambiguous. The germline V gene has CDR1 ENHRY and CDR2 SYGVKD. V lost 2 bases to trimming and J lost 6 bases, with 5 bases between them. This CDR3 has 12 amino acids. CDR3 region: CAISEGSQPQHF. The CDR3, as DNA: TGTGCCATCAGTGAGGGGAGTCAGCCCCAGCATTTT.

The chain recombines TRBV6-4 with TRBJ1-1; D might be TRBD1 (5 bases). Germline V gene sequence: CDR1 MRHNA, CDR2 SNTAGT. V was shortened by 4 bases and J by 2 bases, with 14 bases between the two germline ends. The CDR3 is 15 amino acids. CDR3 residues: CASSASFGANTEAFF. The CDR3 nucleotides are TGTGCCAGCAGTGCCTCGTTTGGGGCTAACACTGAAGCTTTCTTT.

The chain uses TRBV28 and TRBJ1-1; possibly TRBD1 for D (6 bases). Trimming left V 5 bases short and J 1 base short, with 11 bases between. Germline CDR1 and CDR2: MDHEN and SYDVKM. The CDR3 spans 14 residues. CDR3 region: CASSPTQGNTEAFF. CDR3 DNA: TGTGCCAGCAGTCCAACACAGGGGAACACTGAAGCTTTCTTT.

This clonotype has ten or more counts. V usage is TRBV28 and J usage is TRBJ2-1, with TRBD2 identical over 13 bases. CDR1 and CDR2 (germline): MDHEN, SYDVKM. The CDR3 contains 15 residues. Trimming at V came to 2 bases and at J to 9 bases, leaving 4 bases not matched to a gene. CDR3: CASSLRTSGRGEQFF. The DNA for the CDR3 is TGTGCCAGCAGTTTAAGGACTAGCGGGAGAGGTGAGCAGTTCTTC.